This T cell receptor beta chain was identified during a study of T-cell memory formation after mild COVID-19. Study-wide background: The TCR clusters were mostly specific to one donor.

As to this clonotype: Antigen specificity is unknown.

TCRdb reanalysed the 5' RACE reads using MiXCR and keeps one entry per CDR3 protein. Of approximately 480,000 distinct CDR3 sequences listed, roughly 20% are singletons. Broader study findings: For contracting clones, CD4+ ones sat mainly in CM and EM, CD8+ in EMRA.

The CDR3 is made up of 16 amino acids. V shed 0 bases and J 4 bases; nucleotides not matched to a gene: 7. Germline-derived CDR1 and CDR2 are MNHEY and SVGAGI. The chain couples TRBV6-5 to TRBJ2-7; 9 nucleotides agree with TRBD2. Sequencing input: PBMCs or a T cell subset sorted from them (not recorded which). This TCR derives from an adult woman who had mild COVID-19 (a few samples of this study predate the infection). Cell type and time point are not known. CDR3 DNA: TGTGCCAGCAGTTACTCCGTAGCGGGGGCTAAGTACGAGCAGTACTTC. This sequence encodes CASSYSVAGAKYEQYF.